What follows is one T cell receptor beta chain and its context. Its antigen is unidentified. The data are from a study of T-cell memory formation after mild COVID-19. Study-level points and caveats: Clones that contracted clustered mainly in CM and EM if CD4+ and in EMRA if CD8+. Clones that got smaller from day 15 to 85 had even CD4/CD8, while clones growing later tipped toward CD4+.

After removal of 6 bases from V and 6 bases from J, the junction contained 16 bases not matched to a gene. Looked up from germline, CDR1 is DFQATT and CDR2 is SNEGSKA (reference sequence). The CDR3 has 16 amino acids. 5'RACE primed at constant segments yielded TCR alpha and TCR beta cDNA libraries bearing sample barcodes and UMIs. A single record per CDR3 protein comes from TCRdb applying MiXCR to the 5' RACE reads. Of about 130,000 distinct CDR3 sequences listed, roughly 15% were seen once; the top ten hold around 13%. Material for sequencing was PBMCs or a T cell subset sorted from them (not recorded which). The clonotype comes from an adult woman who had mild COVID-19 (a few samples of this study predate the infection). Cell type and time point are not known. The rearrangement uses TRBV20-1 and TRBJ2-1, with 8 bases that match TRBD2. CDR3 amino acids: CSAPRNLAGTGNEQFF. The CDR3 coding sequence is TGCAGTGCCCCACGAAACTTAGCGGGAACAGGCAATGAGCAGTTCTTC.